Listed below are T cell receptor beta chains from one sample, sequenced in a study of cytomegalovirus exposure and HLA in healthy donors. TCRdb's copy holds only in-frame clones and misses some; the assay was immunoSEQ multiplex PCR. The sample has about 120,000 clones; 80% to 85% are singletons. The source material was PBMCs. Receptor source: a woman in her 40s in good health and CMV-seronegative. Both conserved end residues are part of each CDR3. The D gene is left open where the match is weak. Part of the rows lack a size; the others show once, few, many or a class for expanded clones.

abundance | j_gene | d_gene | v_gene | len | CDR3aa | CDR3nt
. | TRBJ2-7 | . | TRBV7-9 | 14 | CASSLGQASYEQYF | TGTGCCAGCAGCTTAGGTCAGGCTTCCTACGAGCAGTACTTC
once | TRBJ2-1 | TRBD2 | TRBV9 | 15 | CASSPPVERGKEQFF | TGTGCCAGCAGCCCCCCGGTGGAGCGGGGGAAAGAGCAGTTCTTC
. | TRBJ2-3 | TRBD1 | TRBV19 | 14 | CASSIVPTGDTQYF | TGTGCCAGTAGTATAGTCCCGACAGGGGATACGCAGTATTTT
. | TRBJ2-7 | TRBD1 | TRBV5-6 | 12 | CASNGQGYEQYF | TGTGCCAGCAACGGACAGGGTTACGAGCAGTACTTC
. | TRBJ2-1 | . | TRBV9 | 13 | CASSVQGNNEQFF | TGTGCCAGCAGCGTACAGGGAAACAATGAGCAGTTCTTC
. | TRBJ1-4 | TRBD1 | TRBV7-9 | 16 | CASSEGGRATNEKLFF | TGTGCCAGCAGCGAAGGGGGCAGGGCGACTAATGAAAAACTGTTTTTT
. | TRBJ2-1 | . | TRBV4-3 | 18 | CASSQVPKRSKGYNEQFF | TGCGCCAGCAGCCAAGTCCCAAAAAGGAGTAAGGGGTACAATGAGCAGTTCTTC
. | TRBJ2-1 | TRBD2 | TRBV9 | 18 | CASSTGTSGWSSYNEQFF | TGTGCCAGCAGCACCGGGACTAGCGGCTGGAGCTCCTACAATGAGCAGTTCTTC
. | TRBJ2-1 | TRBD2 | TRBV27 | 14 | CASSLRGSNNEQFF | TGTGCCAGCAGTTTACGCGGGAGTAATAATGAGCAGTTCTTC
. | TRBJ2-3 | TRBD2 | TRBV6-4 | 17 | CASSEEGLAVRTDTQYF | TGTGCCAGCAGTGAAGAGGGCCTAGCGGTGCGCACAGATACGCAGTATTTT
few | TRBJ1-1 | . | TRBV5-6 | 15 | CASSFPQVPSTEAFF | TGTGCCAGCAGCTTCCCACAGGTACCTAGCACTGAAGCTTTCTTT
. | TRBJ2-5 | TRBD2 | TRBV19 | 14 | CASSNSGLGETQYF | TGTGCCAGTAGTAATTCGGGACTAGGAGAGACCCAGTACTTC
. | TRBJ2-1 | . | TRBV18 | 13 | CASSRQGRNEQFF | TGTGCCAGCTCAAGGCAGGGGCGGAATGAGCAGTTCTTC
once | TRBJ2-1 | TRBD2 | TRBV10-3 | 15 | CAISRLAGENNEQFF | TGTGCCATCAGTCGACTAGCGGGGGAAAACAATGAGCAGTTCTTC
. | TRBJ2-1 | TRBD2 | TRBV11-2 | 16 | CASSFNSGGRYNEQFF | TGTGCCAGCAGCTTCAATAGCGGGGGGAGATACAATGAGCAGTTCTTC
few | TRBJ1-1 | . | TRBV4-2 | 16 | CASSQDLGRGNTEAFF | TGTGCCAGCAGCCAAGATCTAGGCAGGGGGAACACTGAAGCTTTCTTT
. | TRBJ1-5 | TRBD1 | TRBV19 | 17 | CASSPRTGELSNQPQHF | TGTGCCAGTAGCCCCCGGACAGGGGAGTTGAGCAATCAGCCCCAGCATTTT
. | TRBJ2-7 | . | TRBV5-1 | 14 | CASSLESGSYEQYF | TGCGCCAGCAGCTTGGAATCGGGGTCCTACGAGCAGTACTTC
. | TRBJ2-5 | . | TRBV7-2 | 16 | CASSLSPETTQETQYF | TGTGCCAGCAGCTTGAGTCCGGAAACTACTCAAGAGACCCAGTACTTC
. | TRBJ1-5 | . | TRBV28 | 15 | CASSPMTVGNQPQHF | TGTGCCAGCAGCCCTATGACAGTCGGCAATCAGCCCCAGCATTTT
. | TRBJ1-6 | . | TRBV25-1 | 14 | CASSDTGFNSPLHF | TGTGCCAGCAGTGATACAGGTTTTAATTCACCCCTCCACTTT
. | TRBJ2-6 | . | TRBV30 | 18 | CAWSVLGRGTAGANVLTF | TGTGCCTGGAGTGTACTTGGCAGAGGAACGGCTGGGGCCAACGTCCTGACTTTC
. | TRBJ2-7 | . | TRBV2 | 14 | CASNRGSLEYEQYF | TGTGCCAGCAATCGAGGGTCCCTTGAGTACGAGCAGTACTTC
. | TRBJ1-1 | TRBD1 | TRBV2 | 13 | CASPTGMNTEAFF | TGTGCCAGTCCGACAGGGATGAACACTGAAGCTTTCTTT
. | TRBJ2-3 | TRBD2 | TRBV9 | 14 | CASSVGTSGGTQYF | TGTGCCAGCAGCGTAGGGACTAGCGGGGGTACGCAGTATTTT
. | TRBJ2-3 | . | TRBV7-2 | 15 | CASSLAGASTDTQYF | TGTGCCAGCAGCTTAGCGGGGGCTAGCACAGATACGCAGTATTTT
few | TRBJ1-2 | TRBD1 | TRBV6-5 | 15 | CASRTFQKGQPRSTF | TGTGCCAGCAGGACGTTTCAGAAGGGACAGCCTCGTAGCACCTTC
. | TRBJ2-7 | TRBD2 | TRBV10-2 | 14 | CASSVGAGRYEQYF | TGCGCCAGCAGTGTTGGAGCGGGGAGGTACGAGCAGTACTTC
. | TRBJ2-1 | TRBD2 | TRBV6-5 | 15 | CASSYSGIAGGSQFF | TGTGCCAGCAGTTACTCGGGGATAGCGGGAGGATCGCAGTTCTTC
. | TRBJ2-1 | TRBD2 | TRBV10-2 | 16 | CASTFGLAGYYNEQFF | TGCGCCAGCACCTTCGGCCTAGCGGGGTACTACAATGAGCAGTTCTTC
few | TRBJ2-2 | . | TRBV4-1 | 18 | CASSQDFKGAGNTGELFF | TGCGCCAGCAGCCAAGATTTCAAGGGCGCGGGGAACACCGGGGAGCTGTTTTTT
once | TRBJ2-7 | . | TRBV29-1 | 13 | CSVPGSNSYEQYF | TGCAGCGTCCCGGGTTCCAACTCCTACGAGCAGTACTTC
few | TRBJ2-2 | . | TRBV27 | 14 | CASSLLDTTRELFF | TGTGCCAGCAGTTTATTGGATACTACCAGGGAGCTGTTTTTT
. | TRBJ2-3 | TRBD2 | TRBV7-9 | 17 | CASSPGVAGGVSDTQYF | TGTGCCAGCAGCCCAGGCGTAGCGGGGGGGGTGTCAGATACGCAGTATTTT
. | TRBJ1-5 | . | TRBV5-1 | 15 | CASSLVPGYNQPQHF | TGCGCCAGCAGCTTGGTCCCGGGGTACAATCAGCCCCAGCATTTT
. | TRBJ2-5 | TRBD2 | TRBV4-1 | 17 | CASSQFGLAGRPETQYF | TGCGCCAGCAGCCAATTTGGACTAGCGGGGCGTCCGGAGACCCAGTACTTC
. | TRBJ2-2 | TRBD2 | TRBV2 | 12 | CASRLAIGELFF | TGTGCCAGCAGACTAGCGATCGGGGAGCTGTTTTTT
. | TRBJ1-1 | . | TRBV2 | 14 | CASSEYTMNTEAFF | TGTGCCAGCAGTGAGTATACTATGAACACTGAAGCTTTCTTT
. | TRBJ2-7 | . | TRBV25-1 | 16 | CASSEFRGGRSHEQYF | TGTGCCAGCAGTGAATTTAGAGGCGGGCGCTCCCACGAGCAGTACTTC
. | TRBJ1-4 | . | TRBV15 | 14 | CATSRTETDEKLFF | TGTGCCACCAGCCGGACAGAGACTGATGAAAAACTGTTTTTT
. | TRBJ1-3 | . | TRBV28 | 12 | CASSHQGNTIYF | TGTGCCAGCAGTCACCAGGGAAACACCATATATTTT
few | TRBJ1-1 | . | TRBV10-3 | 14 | CAISERDTRSEAFF | TGTGCCATCAGTGAACGGGACACACGCTCTGAAGCTTTCTTT
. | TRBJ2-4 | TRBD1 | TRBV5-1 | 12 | CASSLGDRIQYF | TGCGCCAGCAGCTTGGGGGACAGGATTCAGTACTTC
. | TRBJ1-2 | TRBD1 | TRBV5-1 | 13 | CASSPGQGSGYTF | TGCGCCAGCAGCCCTGGACAGGGGAGCGGCTACACCTTC
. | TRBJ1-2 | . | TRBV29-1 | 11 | CSVEQVHGYTF | TGCAGCGTTGAACAGGTGCATGGCTACACCTTC
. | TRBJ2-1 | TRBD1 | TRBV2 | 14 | CASSERQGGGEQFF | TGTGCCAGCAGTGAGAGACAGGGCGGCGGTGAGCAGTTCTTC
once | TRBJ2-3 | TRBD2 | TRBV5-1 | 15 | CASSFGGASTDTQYF | TGCGCCAGCAGCTTCGGGGGGGCAAGCACAGATACGCAGTATTTT
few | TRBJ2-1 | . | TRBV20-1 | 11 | CSARDYNEQFF | TGCAGTGCTCGGGATTACAATGAGCAGTTCTTC